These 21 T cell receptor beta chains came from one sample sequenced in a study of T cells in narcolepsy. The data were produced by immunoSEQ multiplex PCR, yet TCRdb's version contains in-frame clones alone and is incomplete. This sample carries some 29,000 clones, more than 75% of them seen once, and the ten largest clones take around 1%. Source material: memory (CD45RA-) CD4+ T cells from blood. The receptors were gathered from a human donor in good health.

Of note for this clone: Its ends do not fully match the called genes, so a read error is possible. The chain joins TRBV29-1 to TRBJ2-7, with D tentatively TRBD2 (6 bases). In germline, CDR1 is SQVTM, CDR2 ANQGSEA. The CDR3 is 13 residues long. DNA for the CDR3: TGCAGCGTTGGGAGGAGGGCCTCCCACGAGCAGTACTTC. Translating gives CSVGRRASHEQYF.

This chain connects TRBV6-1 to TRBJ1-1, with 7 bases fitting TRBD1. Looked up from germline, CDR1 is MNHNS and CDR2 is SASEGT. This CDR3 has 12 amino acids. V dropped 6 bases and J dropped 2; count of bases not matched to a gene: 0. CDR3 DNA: TGTGCCAGCAGAGGGGGCAACACTGAAGCTTTCTTT. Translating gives CASRGGNTEAFF.

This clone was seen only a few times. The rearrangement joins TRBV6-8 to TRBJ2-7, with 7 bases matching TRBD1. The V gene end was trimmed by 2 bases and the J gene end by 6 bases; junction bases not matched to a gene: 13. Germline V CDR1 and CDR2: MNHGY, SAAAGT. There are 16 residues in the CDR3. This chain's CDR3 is CASSYEWWQGVFEQYF. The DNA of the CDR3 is TGTGCCAGCAGTTACGAGTGGTGGCAGGGGGTATTCGAGCAGTACTTC.

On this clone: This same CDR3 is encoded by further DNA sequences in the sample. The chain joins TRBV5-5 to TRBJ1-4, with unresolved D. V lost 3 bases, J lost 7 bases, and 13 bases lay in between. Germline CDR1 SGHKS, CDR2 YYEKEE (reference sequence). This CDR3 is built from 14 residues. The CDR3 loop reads CASSWERVGEKLFF. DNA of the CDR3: TGTGCCAGCAGCTGGGAAAGGGTTGGTGAAAAACTGTTTTTT.

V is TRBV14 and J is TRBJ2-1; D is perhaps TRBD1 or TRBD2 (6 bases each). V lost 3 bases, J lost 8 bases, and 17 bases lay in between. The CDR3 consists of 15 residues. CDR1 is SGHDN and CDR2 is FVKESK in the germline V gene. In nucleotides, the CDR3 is TGTGCCAGCAGCCATCCCGGGGGCCCTACGGATGAGCAGTTCTTC. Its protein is CASSHPGGPTDEQFF.

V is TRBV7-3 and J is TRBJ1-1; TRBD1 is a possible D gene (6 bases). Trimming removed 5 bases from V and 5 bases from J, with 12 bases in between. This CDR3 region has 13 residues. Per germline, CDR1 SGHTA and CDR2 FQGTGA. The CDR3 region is CASSQGLGTEAFF. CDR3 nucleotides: TGTGCCAGCAGCCAGGGGTTAGGAACTGAAGCTTTCTTT.

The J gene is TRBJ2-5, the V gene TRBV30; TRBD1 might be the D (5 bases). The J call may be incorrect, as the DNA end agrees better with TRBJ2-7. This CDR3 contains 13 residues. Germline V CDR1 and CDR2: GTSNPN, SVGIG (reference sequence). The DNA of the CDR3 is TGTGCCTGGACTACCAATGCAGGGCACGAGCAGTACTTC. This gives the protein CAWTTNAGHEQYF.

The chain's CDR3 is CASRERASGGSGTDTQYF. The CDR3 DNA reads as TGCGCCAGCAGGGAGAGGGCTAGCGGGGGGAGTGGCACAGATACGCAGTATTTT. This chain uses TRBV4-1 with TRBJ2-3, with TRBD2 identical over 11 bases. The length of the CDR3 is 18 residues. Germline values: CDR1 MGHRA, CDR2 YSYEKL. Unmatched junction bases numbered 12, after V lost 6 bases and J lost 1 base.

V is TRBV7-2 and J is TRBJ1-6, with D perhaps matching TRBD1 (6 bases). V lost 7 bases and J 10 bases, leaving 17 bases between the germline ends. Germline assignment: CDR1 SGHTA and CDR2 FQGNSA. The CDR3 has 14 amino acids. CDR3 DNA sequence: TGTGCCAGCACTTTATCAGGGGCACAATCACCCCTCCACTTT. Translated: CASTLSGAQSPLHF.

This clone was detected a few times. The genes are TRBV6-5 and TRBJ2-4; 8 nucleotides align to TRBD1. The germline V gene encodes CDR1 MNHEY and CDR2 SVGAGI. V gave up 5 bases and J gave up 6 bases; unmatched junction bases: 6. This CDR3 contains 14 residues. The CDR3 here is CASSADRALNIQYF. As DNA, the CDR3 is TGTGCCAGCAGTGCGGACAGGGCCCTAAACATTCAGTACTTC.

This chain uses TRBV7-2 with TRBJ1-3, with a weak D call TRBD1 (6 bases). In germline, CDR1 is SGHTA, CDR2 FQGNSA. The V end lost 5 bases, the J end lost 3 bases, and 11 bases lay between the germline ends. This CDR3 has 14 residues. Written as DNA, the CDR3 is TGTGCCAGCAGCAGCAGGGGTGATGGAAACACCATATATTTT. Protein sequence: CASSSRGDGNTIYF.

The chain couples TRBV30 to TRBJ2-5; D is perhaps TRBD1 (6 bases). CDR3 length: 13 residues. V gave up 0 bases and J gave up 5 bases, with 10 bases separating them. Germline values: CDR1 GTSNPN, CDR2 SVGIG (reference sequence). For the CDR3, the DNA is TGTGCCTGGAGTGTTCGAGGGGGTGAGACCCAGTACTTC. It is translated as CAWSVRGGETQYF.

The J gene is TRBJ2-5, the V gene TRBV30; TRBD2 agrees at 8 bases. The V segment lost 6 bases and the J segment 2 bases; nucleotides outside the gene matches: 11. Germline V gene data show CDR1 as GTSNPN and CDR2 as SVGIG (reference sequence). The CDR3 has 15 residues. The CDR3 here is CACSRGGMGQETQYF. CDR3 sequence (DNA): TGTGCCTGTTCCCGGGGGGGCATGGGGCAAGAGACCCAGTACTTC.

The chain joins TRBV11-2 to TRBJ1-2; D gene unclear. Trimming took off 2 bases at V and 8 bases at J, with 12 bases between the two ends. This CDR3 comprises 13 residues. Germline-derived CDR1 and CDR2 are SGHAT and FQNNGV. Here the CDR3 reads CASSLNGIGGYTF. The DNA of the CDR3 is TGTGCCAGCAGCTTAAACGGGATCGGGGGCTACACCTTC.

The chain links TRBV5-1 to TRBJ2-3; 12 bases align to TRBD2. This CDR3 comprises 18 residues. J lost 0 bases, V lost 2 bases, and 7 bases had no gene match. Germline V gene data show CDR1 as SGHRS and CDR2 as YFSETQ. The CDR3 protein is CASSLLAGGRDSTDTQYF. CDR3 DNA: TGCGCCAGCAGCTTACTAGCGGGGGGCAGGGATAGCACAGATACGCAGTATTTT.

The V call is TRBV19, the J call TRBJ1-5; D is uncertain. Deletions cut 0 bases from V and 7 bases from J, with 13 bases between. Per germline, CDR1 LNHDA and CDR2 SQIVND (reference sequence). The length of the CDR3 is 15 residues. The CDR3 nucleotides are TGTGCCAGTAGTATAGAGGAGGGCCTGGGCCAGCCCCAGCATTTT. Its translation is CASSIEEGLGQPQHF.

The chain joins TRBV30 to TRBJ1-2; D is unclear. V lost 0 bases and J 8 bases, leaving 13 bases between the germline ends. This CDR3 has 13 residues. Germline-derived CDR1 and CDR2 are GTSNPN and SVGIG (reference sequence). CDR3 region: CAWSVGLNGGYTF. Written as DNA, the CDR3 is TGTGCCTGGAGTGTAGGACTTAACGGAGGCTACACCTTC.

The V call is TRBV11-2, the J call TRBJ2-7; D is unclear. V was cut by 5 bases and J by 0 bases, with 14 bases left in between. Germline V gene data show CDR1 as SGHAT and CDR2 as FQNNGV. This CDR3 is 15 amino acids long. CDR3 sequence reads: CASSLRASDSYEQYF. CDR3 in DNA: TGTGCCAGCAGCCTCCGGGCAAGTGACTCCTACGAGCAGTACTTC.

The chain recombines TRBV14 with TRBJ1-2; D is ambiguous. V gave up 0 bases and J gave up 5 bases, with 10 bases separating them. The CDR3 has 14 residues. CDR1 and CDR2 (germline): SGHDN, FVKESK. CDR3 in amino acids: CASSQDGGGYGYTF. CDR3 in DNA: TGTGCCAGCAGCCAAGACGGAGGAGGGTATGGCTACACCTTC.

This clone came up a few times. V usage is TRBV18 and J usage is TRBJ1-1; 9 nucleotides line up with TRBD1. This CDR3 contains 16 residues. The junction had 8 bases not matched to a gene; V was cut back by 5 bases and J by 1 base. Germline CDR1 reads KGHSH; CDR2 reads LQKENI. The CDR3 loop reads CASSSTGTGTNTEAFF. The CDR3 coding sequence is TGTGCCAGCTCATCCACCGGGACAGGGACGAACACTGAAGCTTTCTTT.

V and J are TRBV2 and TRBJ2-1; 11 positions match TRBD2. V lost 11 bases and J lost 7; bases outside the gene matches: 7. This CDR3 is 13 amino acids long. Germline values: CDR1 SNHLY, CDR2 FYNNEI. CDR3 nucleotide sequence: TGTGCCGATAGCGGGGGGGCGTCGAATGAGCAGTTCTTC. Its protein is CADSGGASNEQFF.